This T cell receptor (beta chain) was recovered during a study of T-cell memory formation after mild COVID-19. Points from the study as a whole: Mostly located in CM and EM were contracting CD4+ clones, with contracting CD8+ clones located in EMRA.

For this clonotype: Antigen unknown.

TCRdb called the 5' RACE reads again in MiXCR, with one record for every CDR3 protein. The table has approximately 150,000 distinct CDR3 sequences, around 21% seen once. Germline CDR1 reads SEHNR; CDR2 reads FQNEAQ (reference sequence). The CDR3 has 16 residues. V lost 1 base to trimming and J lost 4 bases, with 16 bases between them. The receptor's source is an adult woman who had mild COVID-19 (a few samples of this study predate the infection). Cell type and time point are not known. Sequencing input: PBMCs or a T cell subset sorted from them (not recorded which). The chain combines TRBV7-9 with TRBJ1-1, with D possibly TRBD1 on 6 matching bases. CDR3 amino acids: CASSLEVGQGSTEAFF. CDR3 nucleotide sequence: TGTGCCAGCAGCTTAGAAGTTGGGCAGGGGAGCACTGAAGCTTTCTTT.